The 32 T cell receptor beta chains below were found in one sample sequenced in a study of CD8 T cells in Susac syndrome. The RNA input was about 0.45 to 1 ug, and it was reverse transcribed with random hexamers. TCRdb analysed the immunoSEQ multiplex PCR reads with MiXCR anew, one entry per CDR3 protein. The table includes 75,000 to 100,000 distinct CDR3 sequences, more than 85% detected once. Sequencing was carried out using CD8+ T cells from PBMCs. The receptors originated from a human donor with Susac syndrome.

This rearrangement joins TRBV12-3 or TRBV12-4 to TRBJ2-1; possible D gene TRBD1, 6 bases. The length of the CDR3 is 14 residues. The ends were cut back, 3 bases at V and 4 bases at J, with 10 bases in the middle. The CDR3 reads CASSFGTLYNEQFF. CDR3 bases: TGTGCCAGCAGTTTCGGGACACTATACAATGAGCAGTTCTTC.

The genes are TRBV20-1 and TRBJ1-4; a weak D match, TRBD1 (5 bases). The CDR3 totals 13 residues. The germline CDR1 and CDR2 sequences are DFQATT and SNEGSKA (reference sequence). The V end lost 1 base, the J end lost 5 bases, and 8 bases lay between the germline ends. CDR3: CSARVAGNEKLFF. CDR3 nucleotides: TGCAGTGCTAGAGTTGCAGGGAATGAAAAACTGTTTTTT.

This clonotype occurred once. The rearrangement uses TRBV3-1 and TRBJ2-7; 7 bases map to TRBD1. V shed 2 bases and J 6 bases; nucleotides not matched to a gene: 7. The CDR3 extends over 14 amino acids. The germline CDR1 and CDR2 sequences are LGHDT and YNNKEL (reference sequence). CDR3 in amino acids: CASSQRDSLPEQYF. For the CDR3, the DNA is TGTGCCAGCAGCCAACGGGACAGCCTTCCCGAGCAGTACTTC.

J is TRBJ2-3 and V is TRBV6-2 or TRBV6-3; D ambiguous. CDR3 length: 13 amino acids. V was cut by 0 bases and J by 6 bases, with 7 bases left in between. Germline V gene data show CDR1 as MNHEY and CDR2 as SVGEGT. The CDR3 reads CASSYSRADTQYF. CDR3 coding DNA: TGTGCCAGCAGTTACTCTCGCGCCGATACGCAGTATTTT.

The gene calls are TRBV18 and TRBJ2-7, with TRBD1 as a possible D gene (6 bases). The germline V gene has CDR1 KGHSH and CDR2 LQKENI. V lost 2 bases, J lost 3 bases, and 8 bases lay in between. The CDR3 consists of 13 residues. The CDR3 bases are TGTGCCAGCTCACCAAAGGACAGCTACGAGCAGTACTTC. Encoded protein: CASSPKDSYEQYF.

V usage is TRBV20-1 and J usage is TRBJ2-1; 7 nucleotides agree with TRBD2. Germline CDR1 reads DFQATT; CDR2 reads SNEGSKA (reference sequence). This CDR3 region has 14 residues. The trim removed 3 bases at V and 0 bases at J, leaving 2 bases unmatched. CDR3 in amino acids: CSASWEGSYNEQFF. DNA of the CDR3: TGCAGTGCTAGTTGGGAGGGCTCCTACAATGAGCAGTTCTTC.

V is TRBV27 and J is TRBJ2-7; no definite D call. This CDR3 has 14 amino acids. With 3 bases removed from V and 0 bases from J, the gap between germline ends came to 9 bases. CDR1 is MNHEY, CDR2 SMNVEV, per germline (reference sequence). CDR3: CASSFFGSSYEQYF. The CDR3 bases are TGTGCCAGCAGTTTCTTTGGCAGCTCCTACGAGCAGTACTTC.

The gene calls are TRBV4-1 and TRBJ2-1, with 8 bases lining up with TRBD2. The CDR3 consists of 18 residues. The germline gives CDR1 MGHRA, CDR2 YSYEKL. The junction had 8 bases not matched to a gene; V was cut back by 0 bases and J by 1 base. In DNA, the CDR3 is TGCGCCAGCAGCCAAGATACCACTAGCGGTCTATCCTACAATGAGCAGTTCTTC. Its translation: CASSQDTTSGLSYNEQFF.

V is TRBV12-5 and J is TRBJ2-1, with unresolved D. Trimming removed 7 bases from V and 3 bases from J, with 7 bases in between. CDR3 length: 12 residues. The V gene's germline CDR1 is LGHNT and CDR2 FRNRAP. In nucleotides, the CDR3 is TGTGCTAGTGCCCTCTACTACAATGAGCAGTTCTTC. As protein: CASALYYNEQFF.

The gene calls are TRBV5-6 and TRBJ2-1; D gene unclear. The length of the CDR3 is 10 residues. Trimming removed 5 bases at V and 8 bases at J, with 5 bases between. Germline CDR1 is SGHDT and CDR2 is YYEEEE. As DNA, the CDR3 is TGTGCCAGCAGTGGGTATGAGCAGTTCTTC. It encodes CASSGYEQFF.

The chain recombines TRBV14 with TRBJ2-1, with 7 bases that match TRBD2. The V and J ends lost 3 bases and 6 bases, in that order; junction bases with no gene match: 8. The germline V gene encodes CDR1 SGHDN and CDR2 FVKESK. The CDR3 has 15 residues. DNA for the CDR3: TGTGCCAGCAGCCACCGGGACTACGGAATCAATGAGCAGTTCTTC. This translates into CASSHRDYGINEQFF.

The rearrangement joins TRBV5-5 to TRBJ2-1; TRBD2 might be the D (6 bases). With 4 bases removed from V and 4 bases from J, the gap between germline ends came to 18 bases. The CDR3 runs to 16 residues. In germline, CDR1 is SGHKS, CDR2 YYEKEE (reference sequence). CDR3 protein: CASSLGLSADYNEQFF. CDR3 coding DNA: TGTGCCAGCAGCCTGGGACTCTCCGCCGATTACAATGAGCAGTTCTTC.

The chain links TRBV15 to TRBJ2-2; D is unresolved. Germline CDR1 reads LNHNV; CDR2 reads YYDKDF (reference sequence). Trimming stripped 0 bases from V and 4 bases from J, with 15 bases between. The CDR3 has 17 residues. The CDR3 DNA reads as TGTGCCACCAGCAGAGATGGTGTGGTGAGTGCCACCGGGGAGCTGTTTTTT. The encoded protein is CATSRDGVVSATGELFF.

J is TRBJ2-5 and V is TRBV29-1, with 9 bases fitting TRBD1. The length of the CDR3 is 14 residues. CDR1 and CDR2 (germline): SQVTM, ANQGSEA. V shed 4 bases, J shed 4 bases, and the junction held 7 bases outside the gene matches. The CDR3 is CSVGPTGGTETQYF. For the CDR3, the DNA is TGCAGCGTTGGCCCTACAGGGGGCACAGAGACCCAGTACTTC.

V gene TRBV7-9 combines with J gene TRBJ2-2; D call uncertain. CDR3 length equals 15 residues. CDR1 is SEHNR, CDR2 FQNEAQ, per germline (reference sequence). V lost 5 bases to trimming and J lost 3 bases, with 13 bases between them. CDR3 sequence (DNA): TGTGCCAGCAGCCCAGAAGGTTTTTACACCGGGGAGCTGTTTTTT. It codes for CASSPEGFYTGELFF.

The chain joins TRBV5-1 to TRBJ2-2; 7 bases fit TRBD1. Germline CDR1 and CDR2: SGHRS and YFSETQ. The CDR3 covers 15 residues. The ends lost 5 bases at V and 6 bases at J; junction bases unmatched: 10. As DNA, the CDR3 is TGCGCCAGCAGACCCGAACAGGGGCCCCCCGGGGAGCTGTTTTTT. It is translated as CASRPEQGPPGELFF.

The chain uses TRBV15 and TRBJ2-5; D assignment may be TRBD1 or TRBD2 (5 bases each). The germline V gene has CDR1 LNHNV and CDR2 YYDKDF (reference sequence). V was trimmed by 0 bases and J by 5 bases, leaving 22 bases between them. There are 18 residues in the CDR3. This CDR3 reads CATSREGDQLVLWETQYF. The CDR3 nucleotides are TGTGCCACCAGCAGAGAGGGGGACCAACTAGTTCTATGGGAGACCCAGTACTTC.

The rearrangement joins TRBV30 to TRBJ1-5, with D hard to call. Deletions cut 0 bases from V and 2 bases from J, with 8 bases between. Germline V gene sequence: CDR1 GTSNPN, CDR2 SVGIG (reference sequence). The CDR3 loop spans 14 amino acids. CDR3 nucleotide sequence: TGTGCCTGGAGTGTACGATGGGGCAATCAGCCCCAGCATTTT. This translates into CAWSVRWGNQPQHF.

The genes are TRBV28 and TRBJ2-7, with 7 bases aligning to TRBD2. CDR3 length: 14 residues. Germline V gives CDR1 MDHEN, CDR2 SYDVKM. The V gene end was trimmed by 6 bases and the J gene end by 2 bases; junction bases not matched to a gene: 7. For the CDR3, the DNA is TGTGCCAGCAGCCTGGGACTAAAGACCTACGAGCAGTACTTC. Encoded protein: CASSLGLKTYEQYF.

The chain has TRBV27 and TRBJ1-2, with no clear D. The CDR3 runs 13 residues. V lost 5 bases, J lost 4 bases, and 11 bases lay in between. Germline CDR1 MNHEY, CDR2 SMNVEV (reference sequence). This CDR3 reads CASSPAGFYGYTF. CDR3 in DNA: TGTGCCAGCAGTCCAGCGGGGTTCTATGGCTACACCTTC.

This chain links TRBV29-1 with TRBJ2-7; no firm D call. Germline lookup yields CDR1 SQVTM and CDR2 ANQGSEA. The CDR3 has 12 residues. V lost 3 bases, J lost 3 bases, and 9 bases lay in between. CDR3: CSVETGFYEQYF. Written as DNA, the CDR3 is TGCAGCGTTGAGACTGGTTTCTACGAGCAGTACTTC.

J is TRBJ2-5 and V is TRBV20-1; 8 nucleotides align to TRBD2. V was pared by 6 bases and J by 5 bases, with 14 bases of the junction left unmatched. CDR3 length: 15 amino acids. Germline CDR1 reads DFQATT; CDR2 reads SNEGSKA (reference sequence). Written as DNA, the CDR3 is TGCAGTGCCGAGGGGCGGGAGGAAACGAGGGAGACCCAGTACTTC. Protein product: CSAEGREETRETQYF.

The chain uses TRBV29-1 and TRBJ2-7; TRBD2 matches 11 bases. The V gene's germline CDR1 is SQVTM and CDR2 ANQGSEA. This CDR3 comprises 15 residues. V lost 0 bases and J lost 0; bases outside the gene matches: 1. CDR3 in amino acids: CSVEDGLAGSYEQYF. The CDR3 bases are TGCAGCGTTGAAGACGGACTAGCGGGCTCCTACGAGCAGTACTTC.

CDR3 nucleotide sequence: TGTGCCAGCAGCTCCCCCGGGACTAGCGGGAGTTTCGGGACCTACGAGCAGTACTTC. It yields the protein CASSSPGTSGSFGTYEQYF. The chain uses TRBV5-4 and TRBJ2-7; TRBD2 matches at 14 bases. Trimming removed 3 bases from V and 2 bases from J; junction bases left unmatched: 13. The germline V gene encodes CDR1 SGHNT and CDR2 YYREEE (reference sequence). This CDR3 spans 19 amino acids.

The rearrangement uses TRBV12-3 or TRBV12-4 and TRBJ1-1; 7 nucleotides match TRBD1. V shed 5 bases and J 2 bases; nucleotides not matched to a gene: 5. CDR3 length: 14 residues. Written as DNA, the CDR3 is TGTGCCAGCAGTACAGGGGCAGTCAACACTGAAGCTTTCTTT. This codes for CASSTGAVNTEAFF.

The chain combines TRBV12-3 or TRBV12-4 with TRBJ1-5; TRBD1 is a possible D gene (6 bases). The CDR3 runs to 14 residues. V was clipped by 4 bases and J by 8 bases, with 15 bases between them. The CDR3 nucleotides read TGTGCCAGCAGTTCGGCAGGGGCCCACAAGCCCCAGCATTTT. Its translation: CASSSAGAHKPQHF.

CDR3 in amino acids: CASSLRGVRAEETQYF. The DNA for the CDR3 is TGTGCCAGCAGCCTTAGAGGTGTAAGGGCAGAAGAGACCCAGTACTTC. This chain links TRBV3-1 with TRBJ2-5; no definite D call. Germline CDR1 LGHDT, CDR2 YNNKEL (reference sequence). The CDR3 extends over 16 amino acids. The V and J ends lost 4 bases and 3 bases respectively, with 18 bases between them.

The chain couples TRBV5-1 to TRBJ1-1; D perhaps matches TRBD1 (5 bases). In germline, CDR1 is SGHRS, CDR2 YFSETQ. The germline V and J ends were trimmed by 0 bases and 4 bases, with 7 bases remaining between them. This CDR3 has 13 amino acids. The CDR3 is CASSLDRPTEAFF. CDR3 coding DNA: TGCGCCAGCAGCTTGGACAGGCCCACTGAAGCTTTCTTT.

The chain employs TRBV13 and TRBJ2-3, with D uncertain. Per germline, CDR1 PRHDT and CDR2 FYEKMQ (reference sequence). The V and J ends lost 5 bases and 4 bases respectively, with 7 bases between them. The CDR3 has 12 residues. The CDR3 loop is CASSQPSDTQYF. The CDR3, as DNA: TGTGCCAGCAGCCAGCCTTCAGATACGCAGTATTTT.

This clonotype has only a few counts. The chain is built from TRBV5-6 and TRBJ2-2; 7 nucleotides match TRBD1. Trimming removed 5 bases from V and 5 bases from J; junction bases left unmatched: 3. In germline, CDR1 is SGHDT, CDR2 YYEEEE. This CDR3 is 13 amino acids long. For the CDR3, the DNA is TGTGCCAGCAGTCAACAGGGGACCGGGGAGCTGTTTTTT. This translates into CASSQQGTGELFF.

This clonotype has just one count. The J gene is TRBJ2-6, the V gene TRBV4-3; tentatively, D is TRBD1 or TRBD2 (5 bases each). This CDR3 has 18 residues. Germline V gene sequence: CDR1 LGHNA, CDR2 YSLEER. V was trimmed by 0 bases and J by 0 bases, leaving 12 bases between them. CDR3 bases: TGCGCCAGCAGCCAAGACCCGGCAGGGACCTCTGGGGCCAACGTCCTGACTTTC. Its translation is CASSQDPAGTSGANVLTF.

The V call is TRBV12-3 or TRBV12-4, the J call TRBJ2-1; D uncertain. Deletions cut 3 bases from V and 0 bases from J, with 6 bases between. There are 14 residues in the CDR3. The CDR3 DNA reads TGTGCCAGCAGTTTTCCCAGCTCCTACAATGAGCAGTTCTTC. Translation: CASSFPSSYNEQFF.